The rows below give T cell receptor beta chains drawn from one sample of a study of Ad26.COV2.S vaccination and SARS-CoV-2 variants. Sequencing used immunoSEQ multiplex PCR; TCRdb keeps in-frame clones, though not all of them. The data hold approximately 420,000 clones, with roughly 88% observed a single time. The material sequenced was peripheral blood, taken in a trial of Ad26.COV2.S vaccine versus placebo. The receptors stem from a person between 18 and 59 years old who received the Ad26.COV2.S COVID-19 vaccine or a placebo. CDR3s include the opening cysteine and the closing phenylalanine or tryptophan. The order of the fields is D gene, clone size, V gene, J gene, CDR3 DNA, CDR3 protein. A D gene is named only where the DNA matches it firmly. Size is omitted from some rows. Given values are once, few, many or a class for expanded clones.

>-|-|TRBV18|TRBJ1-3
TGTGCCAGCTCACCCGGAGGAAACACCATATATTTT
CASSPGGNTIYF
>-|-|TRBV2|TRBJ2-5
TGTGCCAGCAGTAAACAGCGGAAACAAGAGACCCAGTACTTC
CASSKQRKQETQYF
>TRBD1|-|TRBV6-4|TRBJ2-5
TGTGCCAGCAGTGACCCGACAGGGGGTAAGGGGACCCAGTACTTC
CASSDPTGGKGTQYF
>TRBD2|-|TRBV4-3|TRBJ2-3
TGCGCCAGCAGCCGATCGACTAGCGGGGGGCCAGATACGCAGTATTTT
CASSRSTSGGPDTQYF
>TRBD1|-|TRBV27|TRBJ2-7
TGTGCCAGCAGTTTATCGGCCAGGGGGTCCTACGAGCAGTACTTC
CASSLSARGSYEQYF
>TRBD1|-|TRBV5-6|TRBJ1-4
TGTGCCAGCAGCAAGACAGGGGGGGGCGAAAAACTGTTTTTT
CASSKTGGGEKLFF
>-|once|TRBV30|TRBJ2-7
TGTGCCTGGAGGGACGGTTACGAGCAGTACTTC
CAWRDGYEQYF
>TRBD1|-|TRBV24-1|TRBJ2-5
TGTGCCACCAGTGATCTAACCGGGGACAGTATAGAGACCCAGTACTTC
CATSDLTGDSIETQYF
>-|-|TRBV11-3|TRBJ2-3
TGTGCCAGCAGCTTAGGGGGGTCGGGCCCAGATACGCAGTATTTT
CASSLGGSGPDTQYF
>TRBD1|-|TRBV7-2|TRBJ1-2
TGTGCCAGCAGCGTACAGGGGGCGCACGGGTATGGCTACACCTTC
CASSVQGAHGYGYTF
>-|-|TRBV4-1|TRBJ2-2
TGCGCCAGCAGCCAATCCGGGACTTACACCGGGGAGCTGTTTTTT
CASSQSGTYTGELFF
>-|-|TRBV7-7|TRBJ2-3
TGTGCTAGCAGCTCCGCCGGGACGAATACGCAGTATTTT
CASSSAGTNTQYF
>-|-|TRBV11-1|TRBJ2-1
TGTGCCAGCAGCTTAGTTCACGGGTCGGTTGCGGAGCAGTTCTTC
CASSLVHGSVAEQFF
>-|-|TRBV10-3|TRBJ1-1
TGTGCCATCAGTGAGTCGGGGGGGCGGTCTGAAGCTTTCTTT
CAISESGGRSEAFF
>TRBD1|once|TRBV9|TRBJ1-1
TGTGCCAGCAGCGTAGGTAAGGGACAGGGGAGAGCTTTCTTT
CASSVGKGQGRAFF
>-|-|TRBV7-9|TRBJ1-4
TGTGCCAGCAGTCGCTCGGGGTCGGGTGAAAAACTGTTTTTT
CASSRSGSGEKLFF
>-|-|TRBV7-9|TRBJ2-1
TGTGCCAGCAGTCTGACCGTATACAATGAGCAGTTCTTC
CASSLTVYNEQFF
>-|-|TRBV4-3|TRBJ1-6
TGCGCCAGCAGCCTCGACGGCTATAATTCACCCCTCCACTTT
CASSLDGYNSPLHF
>TRBD1|-|TRBV10-3|TRBJ2-7
TGTGCCATCAGTCCTTTGGGACAGGGCAACGAGCAGTACTTC
CAISPLGQGNEQYF
>-|-|TRBV3-1/TRBV3-2|TRBJ1-3
TGTGCCAGCAGCCAAGATGGTCCCGCTTACTCTGGAAACACCATATATTTT
CASSQDGPAYSGNTIYF
>-|once|TRBV10-3|TRBJ2-2
TGTGCCACCGAGGGCGCGGGGCCCGGGGAGCTGTTTTTT
CATEGAGPGELFF
>TRBD1|-|TRBV19|TRBJ1-4
TGTGCCAGTAGCGGGACAGGGGCAGCGGAAAAACTGTTTTTT
CASSGTGAAEKLFF
>-|-|TRBV6-2/TRBV6-3|TRBJ1-1
TGTGCCAGCAGTTACGGACCCGTTAGTGAAGCTTTCTTT
CASSYGPVSEAFF
>TRBD1|-|TRBV6-2/TRBV6-3|TRBJ1-5
TGTGCCAGCAGTCAGATGGACAGGGCTCGAGCGGTGGGCAATCAGCCCCAGCATTTT
CASSQMDRARAVGNQPQHF
>-|few|TRBV7-2|TRBJ2-5
TGTGCCAGCAGCTCGAAGGCGGGTTCCGTCATAAGGGACTTC
CASSSKAGSVIRDF
>-|-|TRBV4-1|TRBJ2-7
TGCGCCAGCAGCCCCGGAGATATGATGCCCTACGAGCAGTACTTC
CASSPGDMMPYEQYF
>-|-|TRBV3-1/TRBV3-2|TRBJ2-7
TGTGCCAGCAGCCGCGCAGGGCCAGCCTGTTACGAGCAGTACTTC
CASSRAGPACYEQYF
>-|-|TRBV4-2|TRBJ2-3
TGTGCCAGCAGCCAAGATCCTGGTGGAGGGGCCGATACGCAGTATTTT
CASSQDPGGGADTQYF
>TRBD1|-|TRBV7-2|TRBJ1-2
TGTGCCAGCAGCTCTCCGACAGGGCGGTTGGGCTACACCTTC
CASSSPTGRLGYTF
>-|-|TRBV3-1/TRBV3-2|TRBJ2-1
TGTGCCAGCAGCCTCGAAAGTTACAATGAGCAGTTCTTC
CASSLESYNEQFF
>-|-|TRBV19|TRBJ2-7
TGTGCCAGTAGTCAACCGGGCGAGCAGTACTTC
CASSQPGEQYF
>-|-|TRBV2|TRBJ2-5
TGTGCCAGCAATGGACAGACCCAGTACTTC
CASNGQTQYF
>-|-|TRBV13|TRBJ2-3
TGTGCCAGCAGCCGAGGACAACCGGGCCCTACAACAGATACGCAGTATTTT
CASSRGQPGPTTDTQYF